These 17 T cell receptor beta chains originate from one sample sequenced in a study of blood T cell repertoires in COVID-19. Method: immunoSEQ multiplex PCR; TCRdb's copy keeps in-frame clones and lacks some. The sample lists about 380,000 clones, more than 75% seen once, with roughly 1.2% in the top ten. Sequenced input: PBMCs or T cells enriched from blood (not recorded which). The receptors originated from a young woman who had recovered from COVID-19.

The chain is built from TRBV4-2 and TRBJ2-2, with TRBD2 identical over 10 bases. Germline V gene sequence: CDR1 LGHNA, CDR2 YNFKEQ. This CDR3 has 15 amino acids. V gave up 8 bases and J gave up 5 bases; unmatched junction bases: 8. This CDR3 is CASSQTSGVTGELFF. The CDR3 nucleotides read TGTGCCAGCTCCCAAACTAGCGGGGTTACCGGGGAGCTGTTTTTT.

The CDR3 bases are TGTGCCAGCAGCCCCCGGTGGAGTGAGCAGTTCTTC. Protein product: CASSPRWSEQFF. This chain uses TRBV21-1 with TRBJ2-1; the table gives TRBD2 as D, unverified against the DNA. TRBV21-1 is reported as a pseudogene. The CDR3 covers 12 residues.

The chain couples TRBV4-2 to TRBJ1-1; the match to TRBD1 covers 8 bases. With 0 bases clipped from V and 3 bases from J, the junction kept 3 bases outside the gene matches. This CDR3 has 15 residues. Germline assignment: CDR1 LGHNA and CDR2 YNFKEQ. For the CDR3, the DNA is TGTGCCAGCAGCCAAGACAGGGGGCCTGACACTGAAGCTTTCTTT. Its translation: CASSQDRGPDTEAFF.

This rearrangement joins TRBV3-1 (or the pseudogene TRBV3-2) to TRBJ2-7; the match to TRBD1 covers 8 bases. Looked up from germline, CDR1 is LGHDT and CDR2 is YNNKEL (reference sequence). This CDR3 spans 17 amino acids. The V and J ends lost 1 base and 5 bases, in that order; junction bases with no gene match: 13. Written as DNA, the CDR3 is TGTGCCAGCAGCCAAGGCCCCTGGCAGGGGGCGCCCCACGAGCAGTACTTC. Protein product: CASSQGPWQGAPHEQYF.

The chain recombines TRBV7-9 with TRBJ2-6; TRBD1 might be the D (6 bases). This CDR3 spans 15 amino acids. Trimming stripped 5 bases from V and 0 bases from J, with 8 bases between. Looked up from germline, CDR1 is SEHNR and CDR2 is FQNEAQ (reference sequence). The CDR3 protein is CASSRRGSGANVLTF. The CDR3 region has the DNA TGTGCCAGCAGCCGCAGGGGCTCTGGGGCCAACGTCCTGACTTTC.

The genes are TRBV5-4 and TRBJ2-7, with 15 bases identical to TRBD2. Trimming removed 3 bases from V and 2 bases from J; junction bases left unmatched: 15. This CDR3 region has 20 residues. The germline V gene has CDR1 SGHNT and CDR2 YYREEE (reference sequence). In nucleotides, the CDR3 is TGTGCCAGCAGCTGGAATTCGGGACTAGCGGGGGGCGTAAATCCCTACGAGCAGTACTTC. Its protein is CASSWNSGLAGGVNPYEQYF.

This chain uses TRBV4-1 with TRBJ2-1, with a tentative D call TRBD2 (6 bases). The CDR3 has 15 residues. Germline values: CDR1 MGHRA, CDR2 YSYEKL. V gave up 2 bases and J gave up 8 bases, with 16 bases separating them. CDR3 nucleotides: TGCGCCAGCAGCCAACGGGTGGAGGGTACCCATGAGCAGTTCTTC. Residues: CASSQRVEGTHEQFF.

The CDR3 DNA reads TGTGCCAGCTCCGGGACTACCACGCCTAGGATGGCACACGAGGGATTCTTC. As protein: CASSGTTTPRMAHEGFF. The chain links TRBV18 to TRBJ2-1; the match to TRBD2 covers 7 bases. Per the germline V gene, CDR1 is KGHSH and CDR2 is LQKENI. CDR3 length: 17 residues. V trimming: 6 bases; J trimming: 16 bases; junction bases outside the gene matches: 27.

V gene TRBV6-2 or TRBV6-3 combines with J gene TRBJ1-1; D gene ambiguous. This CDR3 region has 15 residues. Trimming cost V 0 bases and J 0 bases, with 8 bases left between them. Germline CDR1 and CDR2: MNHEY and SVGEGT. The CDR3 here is CASSYSFGMNTEAFF. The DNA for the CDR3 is TGTGCCAGCAGTTACTCCTTTGGCATGAACACTGAAGCTTTCTTT.

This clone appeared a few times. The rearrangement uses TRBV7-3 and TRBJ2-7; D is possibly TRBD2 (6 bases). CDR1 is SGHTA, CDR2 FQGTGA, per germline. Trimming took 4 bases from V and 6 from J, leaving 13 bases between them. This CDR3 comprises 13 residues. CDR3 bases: TGTGCCAGCAGCTGGGAGGAAGGCGGCGAGCAGTACTTC. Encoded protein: CASSWEEGGEQYF.

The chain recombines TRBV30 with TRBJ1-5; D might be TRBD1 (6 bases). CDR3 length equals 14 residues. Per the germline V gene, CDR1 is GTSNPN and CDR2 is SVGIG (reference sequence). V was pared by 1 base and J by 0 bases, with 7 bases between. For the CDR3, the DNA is TGTGCCTGGAGTGGGACAGCTAGCAATCAGCCCCAGCATTTT. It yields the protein CAWSGTASNQPQHF.

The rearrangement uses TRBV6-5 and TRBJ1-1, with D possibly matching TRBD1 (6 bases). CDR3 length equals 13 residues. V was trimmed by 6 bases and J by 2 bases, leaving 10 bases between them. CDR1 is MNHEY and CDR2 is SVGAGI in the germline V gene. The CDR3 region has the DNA TGTGCCAGCAGGCGGACAGCTAACACTGAAGCTTTCTTT. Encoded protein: CASRRTANTEAFF.

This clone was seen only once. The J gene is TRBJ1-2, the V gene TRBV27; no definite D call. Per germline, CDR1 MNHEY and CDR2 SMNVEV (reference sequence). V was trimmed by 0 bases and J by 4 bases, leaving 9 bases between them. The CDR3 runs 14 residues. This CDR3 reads CASSLSIGSYGYTF. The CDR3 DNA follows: TGTGCCAGCAGTTTATCGATCGGGAGCTATGGCTACACCTTC.

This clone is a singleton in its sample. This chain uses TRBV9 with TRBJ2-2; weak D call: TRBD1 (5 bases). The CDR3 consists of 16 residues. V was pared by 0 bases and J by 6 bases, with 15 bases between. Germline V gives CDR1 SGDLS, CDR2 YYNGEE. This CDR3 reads CASSVAPGRTPGELFF. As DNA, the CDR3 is TGTGCCAGCAGCGTAGCCCCAGGGCGGACCCCCGGGGAGCTGTTTTTT.

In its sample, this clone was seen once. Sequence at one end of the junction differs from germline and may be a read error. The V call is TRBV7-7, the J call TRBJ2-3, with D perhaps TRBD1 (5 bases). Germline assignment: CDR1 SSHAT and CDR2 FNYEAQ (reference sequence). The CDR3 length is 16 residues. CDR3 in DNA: TGTGCTAGCAGCTTAGGGCCCGGCAGGGCTACAGATACGCAGTATTTT. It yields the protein CASSLGPGRATDTQYF.

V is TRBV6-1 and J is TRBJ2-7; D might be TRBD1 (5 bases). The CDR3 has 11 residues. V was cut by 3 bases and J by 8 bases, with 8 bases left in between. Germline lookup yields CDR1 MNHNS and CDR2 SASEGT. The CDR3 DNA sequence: TGTGCCAGCAGTGAGTCAGGGCAGCAGTACTTC. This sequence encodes CASSESGQQYF.

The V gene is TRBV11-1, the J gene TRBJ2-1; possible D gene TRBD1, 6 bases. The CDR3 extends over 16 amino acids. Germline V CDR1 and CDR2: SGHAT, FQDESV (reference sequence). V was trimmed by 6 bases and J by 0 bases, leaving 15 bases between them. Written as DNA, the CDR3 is TGTGCCAGCAGATTCGTAGGGGGTGTCTCCTACAATGAGCAGTTCTTC. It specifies CASRFVGGVSYNEQFF.